The 26 T cell receptor beta chains below were found in one sample sequenced in a study of long-term antiretroviral therapy in people with HIV. This was the immunoSEQ v3.0 assay at survey level. Data came from immunoSEQ multiplex PCR; TCRdb stores just in-frame clones and leaves some out. The profile shows roughly 20,000 clones, roughly 89% of them singletons. Sequenced material: unsorted PBMCs, taken 2.1 years after starting antiretroviral therapy. The receptors originated from a man aged 18 to 35 with HIV.

This chain connects TRBV30 to TRBJ1-2; D is ambiguous. Trimming shortened V by 5 bases and J by 6 bases, and 7 bases separated the two germline ends. CDR3 length: 10 residues. Germline values: CDR1 GTSNPN, CDR2 SVGIG (reference sequence). The CDR3 loop is CAWGLDGYTF. The DNA of the CDR3 is TGTGCCTGGGGGCTGGATGGCTACACCTTC.

CDR3 DNA sequence: TGTGCCTGGAACTTGGCGGGAAGTAATGAGCAGTTCTTC. Amino acids: CAWNLAGSNEQFF. J is TRBJ2-1 and V is TRBV30; D perhaps matches TRBD2 (6 bases). Germline assignment: CDR1 GTSNPN and CDR2 SVGIG (reference sequence). The germline V and J ends were trimmed by 4 bases and 7 bases, with 14 bases remaining between them. The CDR3 sequence is 13 residues long.

J is TRBJ2-3 and V is TRBV30; 10 nucleotides agree with TRBD2. This CDR3 has 16 amino acids. After removal of 4 bases from V and 4 bases from J, the junction contained 11 bases not matched to a gene. Germline CDR1 reads GTSNPN; CDR2 reads SVGIG (reference sequence). The CDR3 region has the DNA TGTGCCTGGACCAAACTAGCGGGATCTGAACCAGATACGCAGTATTTT. Its protein product is CAWTKLAGSEPDTQYF.

The chain combines TRBV6-6 with TRBJ1-1; D gene ambiguous. Germline V lookup: CDR1 MNHNY, CDR2 SVGAGI (reference sequence). V lost 2 bases, J lost 5 bases, and 6 bases lay in between. The CDR3 covers 12 residues. The CDR3 nucleotides read TGTGCCAGCAGTTACCGCCAAACTGAAGCTTTCTTT. Protein: CASSYRQTEAFF.

The rearrangement joins TRBV6-5 to TRBJ2-7; TRBD2 might be the D (6 bases). CDR3 length equals 13 residues. The V gene's germline CDR1 is MNHEY and CDR2 SVGAGI. Between the trimmed V and J ends, which lost 6 bases and 3 bases, there was a span of 12 bases. Here the CDR3 DNA reads TGTGCCAGCAGCTTGGGACTGGGCTACGAGCAGTACTTC. Its translation: CASSLGLGYEQYF.

The chain is built from TRBV4-3 and TRBJ2-7; TRBD1 matches 10 bases. Germline values: CDR1 LGHNA, CDR2 YSLEER. With 1 base clipped from V and 5 bases from J, the junction kept 11 bases outside the gene matches. There are 17 residues in the CDR3. The CDR3 coding sequence is TGCGCCAGCAGCCAAGGTGCGGCCGGGACAGGGGCCCACGAGCAGTACTTC. Translated, it gives CASSQGAAGTGAHEQYF.

This chain links TRBV9 with TRBJ2-1, with a tentative D call TRBD1 (6 bases). V lost 4 bases to trimming and J lost 4 bases, with 12 bases between them. The CDR3 is 14 amino acids. Looked up from germline, CDR1 is SGDLS and CDR2 is YYNGEE. CDR3 residues: CASSFRDTYNEQFF. Written as DNA, the CDR3 is TGTGCCAGCAGCTTCCGGGACACGTACAATGAGCAGTTCTTC.

The V gene is TRBV18, the J gene TRBJ1-1; D is unresolved. Per germline, CDR1 KGHSH and CDR2 LQKENI. The CDR3 totals 13 residues. V dropped 3 bases and J dropped 0 bases, with 5 bases sitting between them. The CDR3: CASSPGLNTEAFF. The CDR3 DNA is TGTGCCAGCTCACCTGGGTTGAACACTGAAGCTTTCTTT.

This clone was counted a few times. The V gene is TRBV7-9, the J gene TRBJ2-7; D is undetermined. Looked up from germline, CDR1 is SEHNR and CDR2 is FQNEAQ (reference sequence). V was clipped by 5 bases and J by 0 bases, with 11 bases between them. CDR3 length: 14 residues. Written as DNA, the CDR3 is TGTGCCAGCAGCCCCCAAGTCAGCTCCTACGAGCAGTACTTC. Protein sequence: CASSPQVSSYEQYF.

The chain combines TRBV7-9 with TRBJ2-7; 9 nucleotides align to TRBD2. Germline CDR1 and CDR2: SEHNR and FQNEAQ (reference sequence). The CDR3 has 15 residues. The junction had 7 bases not matched to a gene; V was cut back by 5 bases and J by 2 bases. CDR3 bases: TGTGCCAGCAGCGAGACTAGCGGAGGCCCCTACGAGCAGTACTTC. This sequence encodes CASSETSGGPYEQYF.

V and J are TRBV18 and TRBJ1-2, with D possibly being TRBD1 (5 bases). V lost 3 bases to trimming and J lost 5 bases, with 13 bases between them. Germline V lookup: CDR1 KGHSH, CDR2 LQKENI. The CDR3 consists of 14 residues. Written as DNA, the CDR3 is TGTGCCAGCTCACCTGGGGGAATAGCGTATGGCTACACCTTC. As protein: CASSPGGIAYGYTF.

The V call is TRBV21-1, the J call TRBJ2-7; the table gives TRBD1 as D, unverified against the DNA. TRBV21-1 is reported as a pseudogene. CDR3 length equals 17 residues. In nucleotides, the CDR3 is TGTGCCAGCCGTAGGATAGGGGTCGCTCCGTTCTCCTACGAGCAGTACTTC. Protein sequence: CASRRIGVAPFSYEQYF.

The chain uses TRBV6-1 and TRBJ2-7, with a tentative D call TRBD2 (5 bases). The CDR3 length is 12 residues. Trimming took off 6 bases at V and 5 bases at J, with 11 bases between the two ends. CDR1 and CDR2 from the germline V gene are MNHNS and SASEGT. CDR3 sequence (DNA): TGTGCCAGCAGCCCCGAGAGGGACGAGCAGTACTTC. This encodes CASSPERDEQYF.

The chain employs TRBV4-2 and TRBJ1-1, with D uncertain. V lost 4 bases and J 7 bases, leaving 16 bases between the germline ends. The germline V gene has CDR1 LGHNA and CDR2 YNFKEQ. The CDR3 runs to 14 residues. The CDR3 DNA is TGTGCCAGCAGCCTCCCCGCAGAACTCGATGAAGCTTTCTTT. This encodes CASSLPAELDEAFF.

The chain is built from TRBV2 and TRBJ1-2; TRBD1 is a possible D gene (6 bases). The V gene's germline CDR1 is SNHLY and CDR2 FYNNEI. The CDR3 is made up of 14 amino acids. V lost 6 bases and J lost 6, with 17 bases in between. This chain's CDR3 is CASRHTGTPNGYTF. The CDR3 DNA sequence: TGTGCCAGCAGACACACCGGGACACCTAATGGCTACACCTTC. The whole variable domain, filled in from reference TRBV2 and TRBJ1-2, reads EPEVTQTPSHQVTQMGQEVILRCVPISNHLYFYWYRQILGQKVEFLVSFYNNEISEKSEIFDDQFSVERPDGSNFTLKIRSTKLEDSAMYFCASRHTGTPNGYTFGSGTRLTVV.

The CDR3 sequence is CASSRGGPLGGPNSPLHF. Written as DNA, the CDR3 is TGTGCCAGCAGCCGGGGGGGACCCCTGGGGGGTCCGAATTCACCCCTCCACTTT. V gene TRBV5-5 combines with J gene TRBJ1-6; TRBD1 is a possible D gene (5 bases). Germline V CDR1 and CDR2: SGHKS, YYEKEE (reference sequence). This CDR3 spans 18 amino acids. V dropped 4 bases and J dropped 7 bases, with 24 bases sitting between them.

The V and J genes are TRBV4-2 and TRBJ2-2; D remains unclear. Trimming removed 2 bases at V and 9 bases at J, with 10 bases between. Germline V gene data show CDR1 as LGHNA and CDR2 as YNFKEQ. The CDR3 runs to 13 residues. CDR3 in amino acids: CASSQPGSRELFF. DNA of the CDR3: TGTGCCAGCAGCCAACCGGGCAGCCGGGAGCTGTTTTTT.

V usage is TRBV6-5 and J usage is TRBJ1-1; no definite D call. Trimming took off 0 bases at V and 4 bases at J, with 12 bases between the two ends. The CDR3 runs 15 residues. The germline CDR1 and CDR2 sequences are MNHEY and SVGAGI. CDR3 region: CASSYSVPRGTEAFF. The CDR3 coding sequence is TGTGCCAGCAGTTACTCCGTCCCTCGGGGCACTGAAGCTTTCTTT.

V is TRBV12-5 and J is TRBJ2-1; 8 positions match TRBD2. CDR1 is LGHNT, CDR2 FRNRAP, per germline. Losses at the gene ends were 5 bases for V and 3 bases for J; bases not matched to a gene: 6. CDR3 length: 15 amino acids. The chain's CDR3 is CASGPAGEYYNEQFF. The CDR3 coding sequence is TGTGCTAGTGGTCCAGCGGGGGAGTACTACAATGAGCAGTTCTTC. The whole variable domain, remainder taken from reference TRBV12-5 and TRBJ2-1, is DARVTQTPRHKVTEMGQEVTMRCQPILGHNTVFWYRQTMMQGLELLAYFRNRAPLDDSGMPKDRFSAEMPDATLATLKIQPSEPRDSAVYFCASGPAGEYYNEQFFGPGTRLTVL.

The V and J genes are TRBV4-1 and TRBJ2-7; TRBD1 matches at 8 bases. Germline CDR1 is MGHRA and CDR2 is YSYEKL. The ends lost 7 bases at V and 5 bases at J; junction bases unmatched: 10. The CDR3 runs 14 residues. The CDR3 DNA is TGCGCCAGCACGCCGGACAGGGCCGGAAACGAGCAGTACTTC. Protein: CASTPDRAGNEQYF.

The V and J genes are TRBV19 and TRBJ1-1, with 7 bases that match TRBD1. From germline, CDR1 is LNHDA and CDR2 SQIVND (reference sequence). This CDR3 is 13 amino acids long. V lost 6 bases and J lost 10; bases outside the gene matches: 11. CDR3 nucleotide sequence: TGTGCCAGTAGCCTCGAGGGGGCAGGGAGAGCTTTCTTT. It encodes CASSLEGAGRAFF.

The chain combines TRBV7-8 with TRBJ2-2; perhaps TRBD1 as D (6 bases). The CDR3 is made up of 15 amino acids. The ends were cut back, 6 bases at V and 0 bases at J, with 11 bases in the middle. From germline, CDR1 is SGHVS and CDR2 FQNEAQ. This chain's CDR3 is CASRQDSSNTGELFF. The CDR3, as DNA: TGTGCCAGCAGACAGGACAGCTCGAACACCGGGGAGCTGTTTTTT.

This clone is a singleton in its sample. The chain links TRBV6-6 to TRBJ2-7, with D tentatively TRBD1 (7 bases). V was clipped by 8 bases and J by 6 bases, with 11 bases between them. Germline V gives CDR1 MNHNY, CDR2 SVGAGI (reference sequence). The length of the CDR3 is 11 residues. This chain's CDR3 is CASGQGGEQYF. As DNA, the CDR3 is TGTGCCAGCGGGCAGGGGGGCGAGCAGTACTTC.

This clone was detected once. This chain links TRBV5-5 with TRBJ1-2; D remains ambiguous. This CDR3 comprises 12 residues. Trimming left V 7 bases short and J 10 bases short, with 17 bases between. CDR1 is SGHKS and CDR2 is YYEKEE in the germline V gene (reference sequence). CDR3 coding DNA: TGTGCCAGCGGATGGCCAGGCAAGCCCTACACCTTC. Translating gives CASGWPGKPYTF.

The rearrangement uses TRBV6-5 and TRBJ1-1, with 7 bases lining up with TRBD1. The germline gives CDR1 MNHEY, CDR2 SVGAGI. Germline trimming cut 5 bases from V and 5 bases from J; bases unmatched to any gene: 8. This CDR3 has 14 amino acids. The CDR3 region has the DNA TGTGCCAGCAGTCCCACAGGGGCAGGGACTGAAGCTTTCTTT. Amino acid sequence: CASSPTGAGTEAFF.

This clone was observed a single time. The chain couples TRBV29-1 to TRBJ1-3, with D perhaps TRBD1 (6 bases). The CDR3 consists of 12 residues. Germline CDR1 reads SQVTM; CDR2 reads ANQGSEA. V shed 6 bases and J shed 3 bases, with 9 bases lying between them. The CDR3 nucleotides are TGCAGCGTGAAGGGGGGTGGAAACACCATATATTTT. Its protein is CSVKGGGNTIYF.